Listed below are T cell receptor beta chains from one sample, sequenced in a study of Ad26.COV2.S vaccination and SARS-CoV-2 variants. The table came from immunoSEQ multiplex PCR; TCRdb's copy has only in-frame clones and leaves some out. This sample has around 400,000 clones; about 83% occur once, and the top ten carry around 7.3%. This sample comprised peripheral blood, obtained in a trial of Ad26.COV2.S vaccine versus placebo. The origin of the receptors is a person aged 18-60 years who received the Ad26.COV2.S COVID-19 vaccine or a placebo. Both conserved end residues are trimmed from each CDR3. A D gene is named only where the DNA matches it firmly.

V	J	D	CDR3
TRBV9	TRBJ2-3	NA	ASSVARGLVTDTQY
TRBV4-3	TRBJ1-1	TRBD1	ASSQPGGSTEAF
TRBV30	TRBJ2-3	TRBD2	ATEPGREDTQY
TRBV2	TRBJ2-7	TRBD1	ASDSGQSYEQY
TRBV14	TRBJ2-3	TRBD2	ASSQQTSGRDTQY
TRBV6-1	TRBJ2-5	NA	ASSEVQGPETQY
TRBV19	TRBJ2-3	NA	ASSIGGVITDTQY
TRBV11-1	TRBJ1-2	NA	ASSRTDYYGYT
TRBV6-2/TRBV6-3	TRBJ1-1	NA	ASSRQMNTEAF
TRBV11-1	TRBJ1-6	NA	ASSLGFIQHPLH